The entry that follows covers one T cell receptor beta chain sequence. This sample was taken from a study of technical replicates of blood from a handful of donors. V dropped 7 bases and J dropped 2 bases, with 9 bases sitting between them. The CDR3 is 13 amino acids. Germline CDR1 is MNHNS and CDR2 is SASEGT. Clones were sequenced by immunoSEQ multiplex PCR, and TCRdb holds only the in-frame ones, with some missing. The table lists 80,000 to 100,000 clones, about 96% of them singletons, with around 0.35% in the top ten. The chain joins TRBV6-1 to TRBJ2-1; TRBD1 is a possible D gene (6 bases). The receptor was isolated from a human donor in good health. Sequencing was carried out using T cells isolated from PBMCs. CDR3 in amino acids: CASMGATYNEQFF. As DNA, the CDR3 is TGTGCCAGCATGGGGGCTACCTACAATGAGCAGTTCTTC.